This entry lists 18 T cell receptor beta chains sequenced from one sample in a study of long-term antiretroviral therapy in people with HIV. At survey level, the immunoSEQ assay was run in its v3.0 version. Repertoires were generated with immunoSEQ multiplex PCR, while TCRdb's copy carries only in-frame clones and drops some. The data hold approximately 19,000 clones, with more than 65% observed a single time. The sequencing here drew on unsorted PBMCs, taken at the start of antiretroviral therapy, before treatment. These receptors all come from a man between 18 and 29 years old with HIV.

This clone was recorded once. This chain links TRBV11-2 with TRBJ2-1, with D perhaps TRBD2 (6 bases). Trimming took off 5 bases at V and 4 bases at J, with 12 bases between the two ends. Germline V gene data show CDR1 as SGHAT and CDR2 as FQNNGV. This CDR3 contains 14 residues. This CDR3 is CASSQVSGYNEQFF. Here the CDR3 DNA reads TGTGCCAGCAGCCAGGTTAGCGGTTACAATGAGCAGTTCTTC.

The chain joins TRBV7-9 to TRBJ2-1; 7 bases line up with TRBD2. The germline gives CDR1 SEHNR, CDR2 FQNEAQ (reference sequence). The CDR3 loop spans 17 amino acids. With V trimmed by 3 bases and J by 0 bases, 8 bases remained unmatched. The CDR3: CASSLGLAASSYNEQFF. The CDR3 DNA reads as TGTGCCAGCAGCTTGGGTCTAGCGGCAAGCTCCTACAATGAGCAGTTCTTC. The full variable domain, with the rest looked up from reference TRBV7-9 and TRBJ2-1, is DTGVSQNPRHKITKRGQNVTFRCDPISEHNRLYWYRQTLGQGPEFLTYFQNEAQLEKSRLLSDRFSAERPKGSFSTLEIQRTEQGDSAMYLCASSLGLAASSYNEQFFGPGTRLTVL.

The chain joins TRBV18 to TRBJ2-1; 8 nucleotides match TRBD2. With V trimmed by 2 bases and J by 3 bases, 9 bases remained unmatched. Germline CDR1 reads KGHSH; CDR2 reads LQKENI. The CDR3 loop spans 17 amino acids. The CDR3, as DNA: TGTGCCAGCTCACCATATGGAGCGGGGGCAAACTACAATGAGCAGTTCTTC. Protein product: CASSPYGAGANYNEQFF.

The CDR3 nucleotides read TGTGCCACCCGGGACGGCACAACTAATGAAAAACTGTTTTTT. Translation gives CATRDGTTNEKLFF. The V and J genes are TRBV10-3 and TRBJ1-4, with D tentatively TRBD1 (5 bases). Trimming took off 10 bases at V and 0 bases at J, with 12 bases between the two ends. The CDR3 is 14 residues long. Germline V gives CDR1 ENHRY, CDR2 SYGVKD.

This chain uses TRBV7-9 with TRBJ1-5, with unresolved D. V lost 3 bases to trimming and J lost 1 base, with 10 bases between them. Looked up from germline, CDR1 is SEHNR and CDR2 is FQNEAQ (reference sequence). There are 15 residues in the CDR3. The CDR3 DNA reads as TGTGCCAGCAGCTTGGGGTCTCTGAGCAATCAGCCCCAGCATTTT. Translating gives CASSLGSLSNQPQHF.

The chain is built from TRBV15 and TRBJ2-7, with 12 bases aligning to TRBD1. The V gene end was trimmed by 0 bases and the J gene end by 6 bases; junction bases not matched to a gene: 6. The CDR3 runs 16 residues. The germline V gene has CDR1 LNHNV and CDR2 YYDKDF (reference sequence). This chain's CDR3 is CATSRDLGTGGFEQYF. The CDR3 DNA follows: TGTGCCACCAGCAGAGATTTAGGGACAGGGGGCTTCGAGCAGTACTTC.

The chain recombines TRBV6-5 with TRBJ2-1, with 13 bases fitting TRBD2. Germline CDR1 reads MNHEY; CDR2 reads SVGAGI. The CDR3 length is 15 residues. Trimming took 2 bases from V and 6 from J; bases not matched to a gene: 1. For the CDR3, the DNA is TGTGCCAGCAGTTACGGGACTAGCGGGGCCAATGAGCAGTTCTTC. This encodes CASSYGTSGANEQFF.

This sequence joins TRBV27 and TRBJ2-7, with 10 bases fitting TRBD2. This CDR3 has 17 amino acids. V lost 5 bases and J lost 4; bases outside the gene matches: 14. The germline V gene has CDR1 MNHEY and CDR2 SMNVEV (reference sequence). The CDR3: CASSLSASSGSRYEQYF. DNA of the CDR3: TGTGCCAGCAGTCTCTCCGCTTCTAGCGGGAGTAGGTACGAGCAGTACTTC.

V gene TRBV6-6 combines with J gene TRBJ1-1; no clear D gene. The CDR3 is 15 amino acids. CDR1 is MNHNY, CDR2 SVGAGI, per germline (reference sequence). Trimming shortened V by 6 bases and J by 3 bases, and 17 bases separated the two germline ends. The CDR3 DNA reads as TGTGCCAGCAGCTCCGCCTCAAAACGGGACACTGAAGCTTTCTTT. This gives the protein CASSSASKRDTEAFF.

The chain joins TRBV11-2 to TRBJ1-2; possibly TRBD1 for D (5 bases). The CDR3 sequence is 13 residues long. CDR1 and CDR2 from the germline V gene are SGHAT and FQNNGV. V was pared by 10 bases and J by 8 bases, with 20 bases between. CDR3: CAITFGTLQGYTF. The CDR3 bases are TGTGCCATCACCTTCGGGACGCTCCAGGGCTACACCTTC.

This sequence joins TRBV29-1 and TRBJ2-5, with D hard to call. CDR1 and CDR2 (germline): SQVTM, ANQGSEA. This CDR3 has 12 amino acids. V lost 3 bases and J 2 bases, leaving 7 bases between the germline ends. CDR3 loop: CSVDNRQETQYF. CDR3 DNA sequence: TGCAGCGTTGATAACCGTCAAGAGACCCAGTACTTC. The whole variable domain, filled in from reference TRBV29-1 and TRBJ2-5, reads SAVISQKPSRDICQRGTSLTIQCQVDSQVTMMFWYRQQPGQSLTLIATANQGSEATYESGFVIDKFPISRPNLTFSTLTVSNMSPEDSSIYLCSVDNRQETQYFGPGTRLLVL.

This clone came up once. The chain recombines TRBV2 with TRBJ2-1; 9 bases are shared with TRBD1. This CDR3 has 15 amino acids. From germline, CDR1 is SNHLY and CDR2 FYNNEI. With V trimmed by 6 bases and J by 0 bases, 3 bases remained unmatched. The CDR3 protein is CASSSTGGSYNEQFF. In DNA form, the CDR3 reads TGTGCCAGCAGCTCGACAGGGGGCTCCTACAATGAGCAGTTCTTC. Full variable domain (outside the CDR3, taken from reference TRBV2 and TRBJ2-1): EPEVTQTPSHQVTQMGQEVILRCVPISNHLYFYWYRQILGQKVEFLVSFYNNEISEKSEIFDDQFSVERPDGSNFTLKIRSTKLEDSAMYFCASSSTGGSYNEQFFGPGTRLTVL.

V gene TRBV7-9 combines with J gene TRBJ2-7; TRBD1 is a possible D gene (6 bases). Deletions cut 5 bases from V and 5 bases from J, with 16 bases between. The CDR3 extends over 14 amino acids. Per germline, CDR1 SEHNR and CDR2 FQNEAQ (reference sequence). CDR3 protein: CASSPGQGRNEQYF. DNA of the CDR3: TGTGCCAGCAGCCCCGGGCAGGGGAGAAACGAGCAGTACTTC.

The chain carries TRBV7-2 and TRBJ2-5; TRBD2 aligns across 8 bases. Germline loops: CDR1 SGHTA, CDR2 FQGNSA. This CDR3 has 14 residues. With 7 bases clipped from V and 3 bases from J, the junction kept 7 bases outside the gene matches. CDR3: CASTPLAEEETQYF. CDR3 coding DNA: TGTGCCAGCACCCCACTAGCGGAAGAAGAGACCCAGTACTTC.

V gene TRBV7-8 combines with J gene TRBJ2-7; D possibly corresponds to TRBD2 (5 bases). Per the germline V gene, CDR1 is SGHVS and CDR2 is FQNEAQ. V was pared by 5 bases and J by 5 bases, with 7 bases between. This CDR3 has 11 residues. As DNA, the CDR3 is TGTGCCAGCAGCCCACTAGACGAGCAGTACTTC. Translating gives CASSPLDEQYF.

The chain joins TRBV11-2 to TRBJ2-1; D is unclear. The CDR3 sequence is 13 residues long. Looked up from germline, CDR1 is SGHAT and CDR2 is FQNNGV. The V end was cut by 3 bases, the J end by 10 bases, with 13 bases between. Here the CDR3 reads CASSFGPTWEQFF. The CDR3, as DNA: TGTGCCAGCAGCTTCGGACCTACCTGGGAGCAGTTCTTC.

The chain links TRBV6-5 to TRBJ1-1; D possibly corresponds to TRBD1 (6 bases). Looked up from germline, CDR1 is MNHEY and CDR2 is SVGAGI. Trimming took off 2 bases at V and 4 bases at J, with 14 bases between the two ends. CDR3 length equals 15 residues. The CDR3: CASSYEFRTATEAFF. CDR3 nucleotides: TGTGCCAGCAGTTACGAATTTAGGACAGCCACTGAAGCTTTCTTT.

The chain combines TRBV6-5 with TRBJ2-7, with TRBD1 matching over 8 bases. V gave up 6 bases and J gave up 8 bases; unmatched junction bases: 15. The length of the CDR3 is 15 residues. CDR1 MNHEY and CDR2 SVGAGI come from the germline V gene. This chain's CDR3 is CASRQNRGFYGKQYF. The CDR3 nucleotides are TGTGCCAGCAGACAAAACAGGGGGTTCTACGGAAAGCAGTACTTC.